This T cell receptor beta chain was obtained from a study of cytomegalovirus exposure and HLA in healthy donors. For the study at large: Of roughly 400 genotyped donors, more than 75% grouped in the Caucasian-associated ancestry cluster. Broader study findings: Earlier analysis found most TCR beta V segments productive about 87% or about 30% of the time. Rarity held for most TCR sequences, but there were some public TCRs that occurred in many donors. Analysis was performed later, and it showed HLA-associated TCR beta chains to be more clonally expanded than equally common others.

This clone was observed a single time. Its antigen is not identified. PCR was performed using 60 Vbeta and 13 Jbeta primers. The repertoire was sequenced with immunoSEQ multiplex PCR; TCRdb's copy has only in-frame clones and lacks some. Of some 200,000 clones detected, 75% to 90% appear once; the ten largest clones hold 6.3%. Deletions cut 3 bases from V and 5 bases from J, with 8 bases between. Germline-derived CDR1 and CDR2 are MNHNS and SASEGT. The CDR3 runs 13 residues. The sequence was collected from a middle-aged man in good health and CMV-seropositive. The chain is built from TRBV6-1 and TRBJ1-5, with a tentative D call TRBD1 (5 bases). The sequencing sample was made of PBMCs. The CDR3: CASSDRRDQPQHF. CDR3 in DNA: TGTGCCAGCAGTGACCGCAGGGATCAGCCCCAGCATTTT.